A selection of T cell receptor beta chains follows, all from one sample in a study of T cell changes during pregnancy in multiple sclerosis. TCRdb's table, derived via immunoSEQ multiplex PCR, lists solely in-frame clones and lacks some. In the table there are 15,000 to 20,000 clones, roughly 90% of which are singletons. The sample here was CD8+ T cells from peripheral blood mononuclear cells, taken after pregnancy. The receptor set was obtained from a female donor in good health, enrolled as a control in a pregnancy study. Each CDR3 is given without its conserved first and last residue. Fields, in order: V gene, clone size, J gene, CDR3 protein. For some rows the clone size is stated as once, few or many, or as a class when expanded; others skip it.

V: TRBV9
size: few
J: TRBJ2-3
CDR3: ASSPQTASTDTQY

V: TRBV28
size: -
J: TRBJ2-7
CDR3: ASSSTGEYEQY

V: TRBV5-1
size: large
J: TRBJ2-7
CDR3: ASSLTGGSGDEQY

V: TRBV5-8
size: -
J: TRBJ2-1
CDR3: ASSQGRASPYHRPYNEQF

V: TRBV11-1
size: -
J: TRBJ2-7
CDR3: ASSLRTSGYEQY

V: TRBV7-6
size: -
J: TRBJ2-3
CDR3: ASSYGLADTDTQY

V: TRBV19
size: -
J: TRBJ2-1
CDR3: ASNTVSSYNEQF

V: TRBV11-2
size: -
J: TRBJ1-1
CDR3: ASSLDLAGLSEAF

V: TRBV25-1
size: -
J: TRBJ1-1
CDR3: ASSDPWGDTEAF

V: TRBV6-4
size: -
J: TRBJ2-3
CDR3: ASSDGRGGTDTQY

V: TRBV27
size: -
J: TRBJ2-2
CDR3: ASSPGTANTGELF

V: TRBV5-1
size: once
J: TRBJ2-1
CDR3: ASSLGGAGVVDEQF

V: TRBV6-5
size: -
J: TRBJ2-5
CDR3: ASTSSQGWETQY

V: TRBV6-5
size: -
J: TRBJ1-2
CDR3: ASSYQAVGSYGYT

V: TRBV6-5
size: -
J: TRBJ1-3
CDR3: CRIIRDSGNTIY

V: TRBV7-8
size: -
J: TRBJ2-5
CDR3: ASSLQFGADEETQY

V: TRBV2
size: -
J: TRBJ2-7
CDR3: ASSQTGTRFHEQY

V: TRBV13
size: -
J: TRBJ2-7
CDR3: ASSPRDKRYEQY

V: TRBV11-2
size: -
J: TRBJ2-7
CDR3: ASSLDRDRGYEQY

V: TRBV30
size: -
J: TRBJ1-1
CDR3: AWSEGSSTEAF

V: TRBV7-8
size: -
J: TRBJ2-1
CDR3: TGRSSGSSYNEQF

V: TRBV9
size: -
J: TRBJ2-2
CDR3: ASSVGQGPTGELF

V: TRBV2
size: -
J: TRBJ2-3
CDR3: ASSEWSGDTQY

V: TRBV10-2
size: -
J: TRBJ2-5
CDR3: ASESVWEYQETQY

V: TRBV18
size: -
J: TRBJ2-3
CDR3: ASSPGEATDTQY

V: TRBV21-1
size: -
J: TRBJ1-1
CDR3: ASSKPPGQGPQVIAF

V: TRBV7-9
size: -
J: TRBJ2-7
CDR3: ASSPRDRQGVAQY

V: TRBV18
size: medium-sized
J: TRBJ2-7
CDR3: ASSPPQEYEQY

V: TRBV28
size: -
J: TRBJ2-6
CDR3: ASRLISGGANVLT

V: TRBV6-1
size: few
J: TRBJ2-5
CDR3: ASSRLSGSQETQY

V: TRBV7-9
size: -
J: TRBJ1-2
CDR3: ASSDPSRFRDYGYT

V: TRBV2
size: -
J: TRBJ2-7
CDR3: ASSETGWNNEQY

V: TRBV6-1
size: -
J: TRBJ1-5
CDR3: ASRQPNQPQH

V: TRBV21-1
size: large
J: TRBJ2-7
CDR3: ASGGYRELGYEQY

V: TRBV2
size: -
J: TRBJ1-5
CDR3: ASRDGGYSNQPQH

V: TRBV5-4
size: -
J: TRBJ2-7
CDR3: ASSFGDRVHEQY

V: TRBV7-2
size: -
J: TRBJ2-1
CDR3: ASSLTSGRYNEQF

V: TRBV29-1
size: -
J: TRBJ1-2
CDR3: SVDRKAGDGYT

V: TRBV19
size: -
J: TRBJ2-1
CDR3: ASSLGLAGINNEQF

V: TRBV29-1
size: -
J: TRBJ2-7
CDR3: SVLGQGSGYEQY

V: TRBV29-1
size: -
J: TRBJ2-6
CDR3: SVDFPGANVLT

V: TRBV7-9
size: once
J: TRBJ2-1
CDR3: ASSPPTSPRREQF

V: TRBV13
size: -
J: TRBJ1-1
CDR3: ASSFGRGTEAF

V: TRBV7-3
size: -
J: TRBJ1-3
CDR3: ASSPTGTGNTIY

V: TRBV20-1
size: -
J: TRBJ2-7
CDR3: SAGRDYEQY

V: TRBV9
size: -
J: TRBJ2-1
CDR3: ASSPGAAMANEQF

V: TRBV7-2
size: -
J: TRBJ2-3
CDR3: ASSLGEDTQY

V: TRBV29-1
size: -
J: TRBJ2-1
CDR3: SVEVLTSGSSEQF

V: TRBV28
size: few
J: TRBJ2-1
CDR3: ASSFLVGGARRNEQF

V: TRBV6-1
size: -
J: TRBJ1-1
CDR3: ASSEGRTPNTEAF

V: TRBV7-4
size: -
J: TRBJ1-1
CDR3: ASSLDRVVAEAF

V: TRBV28
size: once
J: TRBJ2-5
CDR3: ASSRGSIARETQY

V: TRBV5-5
size: -
J: TRBJ2-7
CDR3: ASSGHRGVSYEQY

V: TRBV9
size: few
J: TRBJ2-1
CDR3: ASTPGGDAYNEQF

V: TRBV30
size: medium-sized
J: TRBJ1-3
CDR3: AWSVDISSGNTIY

V: TRBV29-1
size: -
J: TRBJ2-7
CDR3: STPTGSGEQY

V: TRBV28
size: -
J: TRBJ2-3
CDR3: ASSFLDRTDTQY

V: TRBV15
size: -
J: TRBJ1-1
CDR3: ATRTVMNTEAF

V: TRBV19
size: -
J: TRBJ1-1
CDR3: ASSIGQGARGTEAF